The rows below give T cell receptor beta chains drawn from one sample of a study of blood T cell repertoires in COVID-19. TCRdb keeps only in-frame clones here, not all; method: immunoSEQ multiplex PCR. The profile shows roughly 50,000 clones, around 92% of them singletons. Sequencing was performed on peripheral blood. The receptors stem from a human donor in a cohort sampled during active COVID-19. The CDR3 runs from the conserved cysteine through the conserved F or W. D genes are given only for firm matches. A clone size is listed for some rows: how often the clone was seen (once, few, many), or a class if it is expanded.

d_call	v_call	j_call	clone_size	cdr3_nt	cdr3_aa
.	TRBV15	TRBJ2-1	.	TGTGCCACCAGCAGAGATGCTCAACAGGGCTACAATGAGCAGTTCTTC	CATSRDAQQGYNEQFF
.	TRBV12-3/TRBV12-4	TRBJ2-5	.	TGTGCCAGCAGGAGGACAGAAGAGACCCAGTACTTC	CASRRTEETQYF
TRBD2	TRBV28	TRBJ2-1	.	TGTGCCAGCCGGGACTACCAACCATACAATGAGCAGTTCTTC	CASRDYQPYNEQFF
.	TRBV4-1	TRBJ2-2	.	TGCGCCAGCAGGTACGGCGGTTCTGCGAACACCGGGGAGCTGTTTTTT	CASRYGGSANTGELFF
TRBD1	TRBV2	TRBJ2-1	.	TGTGCCAGCAAACGACAGGGTACCGAAACTAATGAGCAGTTCTTC	CASKRQGTETNEQFF
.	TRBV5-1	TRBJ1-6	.	TGCGCCAGCAGCCTCGCAGGGGCACCCTATAATTCACCCCTCCACTTT	CASSLAGAPYNSPLHF
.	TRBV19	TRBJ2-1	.	TGTGCCAGTAGCCCAGGGACTGGCTACAATGAGCAGTTCTTC	CASSPGTGYNEQFF
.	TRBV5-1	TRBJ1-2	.	TGCGCCAGCAGCTTGGGAGGGGGACGGGGTTATGGCTACACCTTC	CASSLGGGRGYGYTF
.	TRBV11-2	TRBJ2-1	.	TGTGCCAGCAGCTCCCTGCGGGGGCCGATCAATGAGCAGTTCTTC	CASSSLRGPINEQFF
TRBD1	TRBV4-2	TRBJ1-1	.	TGTGCCAGCAGCCCGGACAGGGGAGGAGGCACTGAAGCTTTCTTT	CASSPDRGGGTEAFF
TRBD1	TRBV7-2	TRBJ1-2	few	TGTGCCAGCAGCTTAGCGCAGGGGGCAGGTGGCTACACCTTC	CASSLAQGAGGYTF
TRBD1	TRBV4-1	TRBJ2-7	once	TGCGCCAGCAGCCGACAGGGTTCACCCATCGAGCAGTACTTC	CASSRQGSPIEQYF
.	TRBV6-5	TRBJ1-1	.	TGTGCCAGCAGTTACTCGGCCAACACTGAAGCTTTCTTT	CASSYSANTEAFF
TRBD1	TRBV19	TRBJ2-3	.	TGTGCCAGTAGTGGCCCCGGGACAGTCACAGATACGCAGTATTTT	CASSGPGTVTDTQYF
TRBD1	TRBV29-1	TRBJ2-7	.	TGCAGCGTTAGGACAGGGGGCAACGAGCAGTACTTC	CSVRTGGNEQYF
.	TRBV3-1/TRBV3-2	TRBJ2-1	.	TGTGCCAGCAGCCCACCTGGTTGGACGGGGGTGGTCAATGAGCAGTTCTTC	CASSPPGWTGVVNEQFF
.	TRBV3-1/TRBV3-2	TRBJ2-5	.	TGTGCCAGCAGCCAAGATTCCCCCGGGGAGCGGGAGACCCAGTACTTC	CASSQDSPGERETQYF
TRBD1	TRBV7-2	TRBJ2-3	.	TGTGCCAGCAGCCAACTGGGACAGGGGATAGGGACGCAGTATTTT	CASSQLGQGIGTQYF
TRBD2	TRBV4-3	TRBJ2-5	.	TGCGCCAGCAGCCAAGACGAGACTAGCGGTCCGGCGACCCAGTACTTC	CASSQDETSGPATQYF
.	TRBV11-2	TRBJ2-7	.	TGTGCCAGCAGCCTGACAGATTACCCTATTTCATACGAGCAGTACTTC	CASSLTDYPISYEQYF
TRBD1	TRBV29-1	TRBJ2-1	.	TGCAGCGCCCCGGGACAGGCCTCCTACAATGAGCAGTTCTTC	CSAPGQASYNEQFF
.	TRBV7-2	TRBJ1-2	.	TGTGCCAGCAGCTCAGGACACGGCTACACCTTC	CASSSGHGYTF
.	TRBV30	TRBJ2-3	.	TGTGCCTGGAACCAGGGCTGGGATACGCAGTATTTT	CAWNQGWDTQYF
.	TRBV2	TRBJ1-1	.	TGTGCCAGCAGTGAGTGGTCAGGGGCCAACACTGAAGCTTTCTTT	CASSEWSGANTEAFF
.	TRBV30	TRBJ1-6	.	TGTGCTCGGACGATGGACAATTATAATTCACCCCTCCACTTT	CARTMDNYNSPLHF
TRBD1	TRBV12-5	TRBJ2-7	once	TGTGCTAGTGGTCGGGACAGGGATTACGAGCAGTACTTC	CASGRDRDYEQYF
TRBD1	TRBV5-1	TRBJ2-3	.	TGCGCCAGCAGCCGCTCAGGACAGGGGAATGCAGATACGCAGTATTTT	CASSRSGQGNADTQYF
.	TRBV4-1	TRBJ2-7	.	TGCGCCAGCAGCCAGCACAGGGACTCCTACGAGCAGTACTTC	CASSQHRDSYEQYF
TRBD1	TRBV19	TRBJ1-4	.	TGTGCCAGTAGTATCCGGGACAGGAATGAAAAACTGTTTTTT	CASSIRDRNEKLFF
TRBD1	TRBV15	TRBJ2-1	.	TGTGCCACCAGTAGGGACAGGGGCTTCTACAATGAGCAGTTCTTC	CATSRDRGFYNEQFF
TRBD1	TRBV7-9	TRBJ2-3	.	TGTGCCAGCAGCTTACGGGACAGGGATACGCAGTATTTT	CASSLRDRDTQYF